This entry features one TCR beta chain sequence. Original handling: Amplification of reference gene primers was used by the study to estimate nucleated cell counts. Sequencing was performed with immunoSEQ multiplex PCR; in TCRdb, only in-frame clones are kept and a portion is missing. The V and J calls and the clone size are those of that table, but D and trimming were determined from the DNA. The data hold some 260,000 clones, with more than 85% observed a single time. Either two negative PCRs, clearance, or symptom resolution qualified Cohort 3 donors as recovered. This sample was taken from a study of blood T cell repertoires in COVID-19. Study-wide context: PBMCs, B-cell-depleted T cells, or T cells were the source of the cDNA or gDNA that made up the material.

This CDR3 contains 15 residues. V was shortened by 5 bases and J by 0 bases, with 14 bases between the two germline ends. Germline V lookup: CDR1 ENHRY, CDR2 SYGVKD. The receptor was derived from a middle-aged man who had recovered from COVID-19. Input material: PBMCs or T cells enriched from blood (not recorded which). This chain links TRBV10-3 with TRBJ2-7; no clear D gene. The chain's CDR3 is CAISPVLASSYEQYF. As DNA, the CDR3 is TGTGCCATCAGTCCTGTGTTAGCATCCTCCTACGAGCAGTACTTC.